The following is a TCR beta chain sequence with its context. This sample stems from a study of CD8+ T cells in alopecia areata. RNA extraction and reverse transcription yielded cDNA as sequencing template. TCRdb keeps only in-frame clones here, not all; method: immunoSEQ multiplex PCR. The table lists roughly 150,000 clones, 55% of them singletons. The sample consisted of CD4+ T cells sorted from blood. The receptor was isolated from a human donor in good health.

The CDR3 bases are TGTGCCAGCAGTCCCTCGGGTTCCTCGCAGTATTTT. This translates into CASSPSGSSQYF. This chain uses TRBV27 with TRBJ2-3; D gene ambiguous. This CDR3 has 12 amino acids. V was trimmed by 5 bases and J by 10 bases, leaving 13 bases between them. Germline V gene sequence: CDR1 MNHEY, CDR2 SMNVEV (reference sequence).